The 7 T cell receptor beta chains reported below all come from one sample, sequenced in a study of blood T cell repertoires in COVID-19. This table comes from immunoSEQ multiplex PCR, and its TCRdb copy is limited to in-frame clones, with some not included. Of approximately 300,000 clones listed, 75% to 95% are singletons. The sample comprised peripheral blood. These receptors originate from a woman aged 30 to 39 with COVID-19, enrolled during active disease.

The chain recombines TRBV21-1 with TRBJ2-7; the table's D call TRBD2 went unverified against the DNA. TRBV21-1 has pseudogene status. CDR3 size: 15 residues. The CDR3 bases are TGTGCCAGCAGCAAAGGTACGGGTACGGTTTACGAGCAGTACTTC. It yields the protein CASSKGTGTVYEQYF.

The CDR3 spells CASSQPRAGANVLTF. The CDR3 region has the DNA TGCGCCAGCAGCCAGCCCAGGGCTGGGGCCAACGTCCTGACTTTC. The chain employs TRBV4-1 and TRBJ2-6; D might be TRBD1 (5 bases). The CDR3 runs 15 residues. Trimming removed 3 bases at V and 2 bases at J, with 8 bases between. The germline V gene has CDR1 MGHRA and CDR2 YSYEKL.

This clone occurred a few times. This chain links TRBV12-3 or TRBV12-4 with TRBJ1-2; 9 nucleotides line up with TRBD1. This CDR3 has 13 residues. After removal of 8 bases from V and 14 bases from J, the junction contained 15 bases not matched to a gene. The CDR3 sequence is CASSPSPGQGSTF. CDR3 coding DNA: TGTGCCAGCTCTCCATCTCCGGGACAGGGTTCAACCTTC.

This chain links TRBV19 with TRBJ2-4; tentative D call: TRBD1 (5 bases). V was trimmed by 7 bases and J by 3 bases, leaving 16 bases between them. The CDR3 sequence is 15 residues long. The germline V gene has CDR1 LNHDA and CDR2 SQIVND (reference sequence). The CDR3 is CASTPPQGSKNIQYF. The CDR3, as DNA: TGTGCCAGTACCCCGCCCCAGGGCAGCAAAAACATTCAGTACTTC.

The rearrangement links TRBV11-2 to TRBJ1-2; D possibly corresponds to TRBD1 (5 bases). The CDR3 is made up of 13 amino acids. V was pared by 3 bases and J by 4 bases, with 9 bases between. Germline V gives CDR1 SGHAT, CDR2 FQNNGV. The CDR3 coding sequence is TGTGCCAGCAGCTTTGGGGCAGTCTATGGCTACACCTTC. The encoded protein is CASSFGAVYGYTF.

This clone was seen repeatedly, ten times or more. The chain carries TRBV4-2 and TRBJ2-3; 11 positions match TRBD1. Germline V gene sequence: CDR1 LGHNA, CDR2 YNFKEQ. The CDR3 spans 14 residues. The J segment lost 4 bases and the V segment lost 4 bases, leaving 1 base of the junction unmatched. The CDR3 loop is CASSPGQGADTQYF. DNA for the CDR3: TGTGCCAGCAGCCCGGGACAGGGGGCAGATACGCAGTATTTT.

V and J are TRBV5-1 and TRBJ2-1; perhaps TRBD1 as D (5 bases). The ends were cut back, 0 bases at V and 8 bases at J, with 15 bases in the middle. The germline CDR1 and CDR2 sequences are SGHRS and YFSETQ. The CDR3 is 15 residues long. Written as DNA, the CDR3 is TGCGCCAGCAGCTTGGGGGCGCGTGGGGCCTATGAGCAGTTCTTC. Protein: CASSLGARGAYEQFF.